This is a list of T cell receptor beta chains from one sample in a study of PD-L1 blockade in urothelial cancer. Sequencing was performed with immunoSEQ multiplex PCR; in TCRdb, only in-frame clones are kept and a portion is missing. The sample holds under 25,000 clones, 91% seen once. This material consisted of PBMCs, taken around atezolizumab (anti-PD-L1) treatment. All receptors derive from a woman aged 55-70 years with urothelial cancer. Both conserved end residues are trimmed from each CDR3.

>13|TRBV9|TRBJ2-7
ASSVGTSGPDEQY
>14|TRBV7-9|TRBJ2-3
ASSPTLAGVADTQY
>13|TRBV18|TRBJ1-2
ASSPDRNGNYGYT
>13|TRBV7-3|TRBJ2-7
ASSPDSRPLYEQY
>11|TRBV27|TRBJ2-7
ASSPQGNYEQY
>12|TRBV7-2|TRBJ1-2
ASSPSMDRDGYT
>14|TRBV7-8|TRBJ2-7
ASSLAYFAHHYEQY
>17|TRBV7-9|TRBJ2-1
ASSLDPIGSLAYYNEQF
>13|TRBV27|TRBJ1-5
ASSESGVRDQPQH
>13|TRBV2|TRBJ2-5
ASGGEDLRGETQY
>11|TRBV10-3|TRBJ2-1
AISEDRYNEQF
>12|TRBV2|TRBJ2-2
ASSPQANTGELF
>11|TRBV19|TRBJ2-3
ASTGQGADTQY
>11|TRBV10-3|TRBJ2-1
AIGGLAAREQF
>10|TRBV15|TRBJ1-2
ATSRDTHGYT
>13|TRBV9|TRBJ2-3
ASSVVAAGTDTQY
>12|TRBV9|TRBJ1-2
ASSVDGGVNGYT
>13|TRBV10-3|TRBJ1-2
AISEAGQGDYGYT